This T cell receptor beta chain was sequenced during a study of blood T cell repertoires in COVID-19 (TCRdb year 2020). Regarding the study in general: Samples covering the acute and convalescent phases of COVID-19 were provided by collaborators in the United States, Italy and Spain. HLA class I and class II types, where available, came from metadata supplied by the sample provider rather than from assay-based typing. The material from the prospective study consisted of cDNA or gDNA derived from T cells, B-cell-depleted T cells, or PBMCs. The samples were drawn from the first 160 participants of the ongoing ImmuneRACE study and from 1,254 subjects provided by 6 global collaborators. A de-identified subject ID, COVID-19 status, age in years and sex were almost always included in the sample metadata. The repertoires were made available in a free public database intended to serve as a resource for research on the immune response to SARS-CoV-2. The dataset comprised deeply sampled blood TCRbeta repertoires from subjects exposed to, actively infected with, or recovered from COVID-19.

Points on this clone: Its target antigen remains unknown. No base-level quality is on record; no much larger clone is a single base apart.

V is reduced by 2 bases and J by 7 bases, leaving a spacing of 15 bases between them. The germline V gene (reference sequence) provides CDR1 LNHDA and CDR2 SQIVND. Counted from cysteine to phenylalanine, this CDR3 has 15 amino acids. Kept here is only the CDR3 DNA, which spans 45 bases and is read in frame from base 1. TCRbeta CDR3 regions were amplified from genomic DNA by means of the immunoSEQ Assay, a bias-controlled multiplex PCR. On the study's bioinformatics: Within the assay, amplification of reference gene primers was used to estimate how many nucleated cells each sample contained. Sequence reads were collapsed and filtered to measure the absolute abundance of every unique TCRbeta CDR3 rearrangement. For each sample, productive Simpson clonality was calculated by taking the square root of Simpson's diversity index across productive rearrangements. This immuneACCESS table, as held by TCRdb, lists in-frame sequences with V and J called but not all clones. Of the missing ones, under half trace to an unresolved V gene in checked studies; the others have no known cause. The V and J calls and clone size were taken over from that table, and D and trimming were inferred from the DNA. Within this sample are tens of thousands of clones, with roughly 89% of them counted one time only. Approximately 30% of the sample is in the top ten clones.

Paper-wide results and their limitations: The quantity of clinical and demographic metadata differed by source and by participant and was supplied without curation.

Each collaborating institution followed its own protocols to collect whole blood in K2EDTA tubes. Collaborator samples were shipped for TCRbeta analysis as frozen whole blood, isolated PBMCs, or DNA extracted from either sample type. This chain joins TRBV19 to TRBJ2-4, with a weak D call of TRBD2 (6 bases match). Material: peripheral blood. The receptor comes from a woman over 75 with acute or convalescent COVID-19. The CDR3 amino acid sequence is: CASSILGTGENIQYF. The nucleotides are TGTGCCAGTAGTATATTGGGGACGGGGGAGAACATTCAGTACTTC. The full variable domain, completed from the reference TRBV19 and TRBJ2-4 proteins outside the CDR3, reads DGGITQSPKYLFRKEGQNVTLSCEQNLNHDAMYWYRQDPGQGLRLIYYSQIVNDFQKGDIAEGYSVSREKKESFPLTVTSAQKNPTAFYLCASSILGTGENIQYFGAGTRLSVL.